This record covers a single T cell receptor (beta chain). This sample is part of a study of beta chain features in type 1 diabetes. The CDR3 consists of 15 residues. The study reverse transcribed the entire isolated RNA, so it sequenced expressed TCRB transcripts. Repertoires were generated with immunoSEQ multiplex PCR, while TCRdb's copy carries only in-frame clones and drops some. The table includes hundreds of thousands of clones, roughly a sixth detected once. Sequenced input: naive CD4+ T cells from blood. This receptor was identified in a woman aged 18-29 years in good health. The chain joins TRBV1 to TRBJ2-1; the D call of TRBD2 is as the table states it, not checked on the DNA. TRBV1 is a listed pseudogene. The CDR3: CTSSLRGSGGNEQFF. Here the CDR3 DNA reads TGCACCAGCAGCCTCCGCGGGAGTGGAGGCAATGAGCAGTTCTTC.